This section outlines one T cell receptor beta chain sequence together with its context. Libraries were prepared by immunoSEQ multiplex PCR; TCRdb keeps only in-frame clonotypes and omits some of them. This sample carries some 100,000 clones, roughly 92% of them seen once, and the ten largest clones take approximately 3.1%. The data derive from a study of T cell responses to AZD1222 COVID-19 vaccine. Germline lookup yields CDR1 LGHDT and CDR2 YNNKEL (reference sequence). CDR3 length: 14 amino acids. After removal of 4 bases from V and 8 bases from J, the junction contained 7 bases not matched to a gene.

V is TRBV3-1 (or the pseudogene TRBV3-2) and J is TRBJ2-1, with 8 bases that match TRBD1. This receptor was taken from an adult who received the AZD1222 COVID-19 vaccine. Here the sequenced sample was peripheral blood, taken 28 days after the second AZD1222 dose. CDR3: CASSPAWTGHEQFF. Written as DNA, the CDR3 is TGTGCCAGCAGCCCTGCTTGGACAGGGCATGAGCAGTTCTTC.